The clone carrying this TCR beta chain occurred a few times. The CDR3 spans 12 residues. In germline, CDR1 is KGHSH, CDR2 LQKENI. Trimming cost V 3 bases and J 3 bases, with 5 bases left between them. The sample is drawn from a study of beta chain features in type 1 diabetes. Isolated RNA was reverse transcribed in full, so expressed TCRB transcripts were sequenced. Clones were sequenced by immunoSEQ multiplex PCR, and TCRdb holds only the in-frame ones, with some missing. The sample lists about 290,000 clones, approximately 8.1% occurring once. Sequencing input: central memory CD4+ T cells from blood. This TCR was sampled from a woman between 18 and 29 years old in good health. The chain couples TRBV18 to TRBJ1-1, with D hard to call. DNA of the CDR3: TGTGCCAGCTCACCCTACGACACTGAAGCTTTCTTT. Protein product: CASSPYDTEAFF.